This TCR beta chain was sequenced in a study of PD-1 blockade in classical Hodgkin lymphoma. Comments on this clone: Its antigen is undetermined.

Profiling relied on immunoSEQ multiplex PCR, and the TCRdb table lists in-frame clones only, not all of them. This table holds tens of thousands of clones, 70% to 90% found once. Time point defined: cycle 4 day 1 (C4D1), after less than seven weeks of nivolumab. Autologous stem cell transplantation was followed by relapse in every patient, and brentuximab vedotin exposure varied. The germline gives CDR1 MNHEY, CDR2 SMNVEV (reference sequence). This CDR3 has 16 residues. The V gene end was trimmed by 6 bases and the J gene end by 3 bases; junction bases not matched to a gene: 12. Broader study findings: No one has yet defined what causes the repertoire differences, which may be disease activity or prior therapy.

This sequence was found in a human donor with classical Hodgkin lymphoma. The chain has TRBV27 and TRBJ2-7, with 9 bases fitting TRBD1. Sequencing was performed on peripheral blood mononuclear cells (PBMCs), taken before the fourth cycle of nivolumab. The CDR3 sequence is CASSEGLGQGVYEQYF. The DNA of the CDR3 is TGTGCCAGCAGCGAAGGCCTGGGACAGGGAGTCTACGAGCAGTACTTC.